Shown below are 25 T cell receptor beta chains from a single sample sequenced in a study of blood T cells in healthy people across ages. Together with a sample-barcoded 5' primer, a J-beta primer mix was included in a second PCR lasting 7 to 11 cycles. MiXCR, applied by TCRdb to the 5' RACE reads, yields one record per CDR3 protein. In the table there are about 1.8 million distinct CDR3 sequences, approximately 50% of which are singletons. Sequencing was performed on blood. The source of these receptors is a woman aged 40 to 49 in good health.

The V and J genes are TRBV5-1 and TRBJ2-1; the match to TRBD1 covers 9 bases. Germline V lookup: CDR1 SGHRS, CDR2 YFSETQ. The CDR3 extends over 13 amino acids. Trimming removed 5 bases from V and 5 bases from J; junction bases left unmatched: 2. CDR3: CASSWTGDNEQFF. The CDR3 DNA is TGCGCCAGCAGTTGGACAGGGGACAATGAGCAGTTCTTC.

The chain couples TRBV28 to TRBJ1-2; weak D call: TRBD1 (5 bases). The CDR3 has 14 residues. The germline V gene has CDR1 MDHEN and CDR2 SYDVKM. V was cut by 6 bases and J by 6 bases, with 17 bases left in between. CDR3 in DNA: TGTGCCAGCAGGGCGTTGGCCGGGGCACATGGCTACACCTTC. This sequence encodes CASRALAGAHGYTF.

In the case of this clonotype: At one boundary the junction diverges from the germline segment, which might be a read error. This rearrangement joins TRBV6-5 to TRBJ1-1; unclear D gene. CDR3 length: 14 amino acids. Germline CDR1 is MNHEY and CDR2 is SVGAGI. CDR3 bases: TGTGCCAGCAGTTATACCGACAAAAACACCGAAGCTTTCTTT. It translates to CASSYTDKNTEAFF.

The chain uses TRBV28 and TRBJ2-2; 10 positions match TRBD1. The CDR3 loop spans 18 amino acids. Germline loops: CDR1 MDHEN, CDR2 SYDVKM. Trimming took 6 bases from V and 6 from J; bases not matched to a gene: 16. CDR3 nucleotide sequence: TGTGCCAGCAGGACAATTATTCCGGGACAGGGGACAGCCGGGGAGCTGTTTTTT. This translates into CASRTIIPGQGTAGELFF.

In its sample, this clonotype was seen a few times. Written as DNA, the CDR3 is TGTGCCAGCAGTTCCCGACTAGGAGGGCGAGAGACCCAGTACTTC. This encodes CASSSRLGGRETQYF. The chain uses TRBV27 and TRBJ2-5, with a possible D match to TRBD2 (6 bases). V dropped 4 bases and J dropped 4 bases, with 16 bases sitting between them. CDR1 and CDR2 from the germline V gene are MNHEY and SMNVEV (reference sequence). The CDR3 sequence is 15 residues long.

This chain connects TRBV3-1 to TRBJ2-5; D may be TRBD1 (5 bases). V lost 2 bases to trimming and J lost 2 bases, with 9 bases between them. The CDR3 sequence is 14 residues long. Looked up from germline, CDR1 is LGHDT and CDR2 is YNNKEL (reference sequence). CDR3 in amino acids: CASSQPQGQETQYF. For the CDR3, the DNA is TGTGCCAGCAGCCAACCTCAGGGTCAAGAGACCCAGTACTTC.

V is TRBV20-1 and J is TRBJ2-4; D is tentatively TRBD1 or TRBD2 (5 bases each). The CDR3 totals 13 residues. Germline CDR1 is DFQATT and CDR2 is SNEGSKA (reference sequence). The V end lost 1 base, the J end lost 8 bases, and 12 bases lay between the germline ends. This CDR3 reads CSARGGPVDIQYF. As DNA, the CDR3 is TGCAGTGCTAGAGGGGGACCCGTGGACATTCAGTACTTC.

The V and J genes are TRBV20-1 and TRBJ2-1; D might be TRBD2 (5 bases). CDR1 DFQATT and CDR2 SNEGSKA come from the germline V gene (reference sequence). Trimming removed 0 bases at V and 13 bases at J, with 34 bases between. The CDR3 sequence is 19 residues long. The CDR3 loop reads CSARDLWTASTSLGETQFF. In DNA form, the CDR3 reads TGCAGTGCTAGAGATCTCTGGACTGCTTCGACTTCCCTGGGAGAGACCCAGTTCTTC.

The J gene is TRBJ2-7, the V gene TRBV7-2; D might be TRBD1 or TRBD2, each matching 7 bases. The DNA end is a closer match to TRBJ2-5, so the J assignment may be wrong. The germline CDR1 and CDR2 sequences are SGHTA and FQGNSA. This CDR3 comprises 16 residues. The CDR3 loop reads CASSGRGGWVMETQYF. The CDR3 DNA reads TGTGCCAGCAGCGGCAGGGGGGGGTGGGTTATGGAGACCCAGTACTTC.

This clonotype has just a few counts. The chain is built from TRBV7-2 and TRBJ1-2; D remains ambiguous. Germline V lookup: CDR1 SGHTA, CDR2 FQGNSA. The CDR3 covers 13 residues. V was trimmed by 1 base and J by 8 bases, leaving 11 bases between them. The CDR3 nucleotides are TGTGCCAGCAGCTTAGGGACGTTGGGAGGCTACACCTTC. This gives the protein CASSLGTLGGYTF.

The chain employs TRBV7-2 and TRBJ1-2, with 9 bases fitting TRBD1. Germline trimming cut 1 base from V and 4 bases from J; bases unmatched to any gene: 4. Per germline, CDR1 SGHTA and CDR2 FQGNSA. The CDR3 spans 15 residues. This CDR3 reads CASSLESGQGYGYTF. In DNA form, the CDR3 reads TGTGCCAGCAGCTTAGAATCGGGACAGGGCTATGGCTACACCTTC.

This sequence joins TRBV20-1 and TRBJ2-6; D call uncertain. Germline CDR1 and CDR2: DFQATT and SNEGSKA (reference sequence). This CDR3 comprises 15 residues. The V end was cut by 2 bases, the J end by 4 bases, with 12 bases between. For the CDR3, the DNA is TGCAGTGCTAGACCGGGTAAGGCAGGGGCCAACGTCCTGACTTTC. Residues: CSARPGKAGANVLTF.

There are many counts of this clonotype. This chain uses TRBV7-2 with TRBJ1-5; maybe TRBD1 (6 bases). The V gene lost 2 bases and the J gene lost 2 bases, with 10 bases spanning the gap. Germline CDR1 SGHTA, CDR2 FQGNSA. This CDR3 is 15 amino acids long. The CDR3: CASSLHREGNQPQHF. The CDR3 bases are TGTGCCAGCAGCTTACACAGGGAAGGCAATCAGCCCCAGCATTTT. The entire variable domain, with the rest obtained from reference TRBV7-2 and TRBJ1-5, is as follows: GAGVSQSPSNKVTEKGKDVELRCDPISGHTALYWYRQSLGQGLEFLIYFQGNSAPDKSGLPSDRFSAERTGGSVSTLTIQRTQQEDSAVYLCASSLHREGNQPQHFGDGTRLSIL.

The CDR3 loop is CSAATGGNYGYTF. In nucleotides, the CDR3 is TGCAGTGCCGCGACAGGGGGCAACTATGGCTACACCTTC. The chain joins TRBV20-1 to TRBJ1-2; TRBD1 agrees at 10 bases. The V segment lost 6 bases and the J segment 2 bases; nucleotides outside the gene matches: 3. Germline V lookup: CDR1 DFQATT, CDR2 SNEGSKA (reference sequence). This CDR3 is 13 amino acids long.

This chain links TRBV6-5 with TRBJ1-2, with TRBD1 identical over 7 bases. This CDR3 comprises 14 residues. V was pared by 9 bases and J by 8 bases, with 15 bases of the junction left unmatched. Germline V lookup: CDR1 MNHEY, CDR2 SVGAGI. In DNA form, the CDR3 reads TGTGCCAGTCGTTGGGACAGTCCCCAGGGAGGCTACACCTTC. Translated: CASRWDSPQGGYTF.

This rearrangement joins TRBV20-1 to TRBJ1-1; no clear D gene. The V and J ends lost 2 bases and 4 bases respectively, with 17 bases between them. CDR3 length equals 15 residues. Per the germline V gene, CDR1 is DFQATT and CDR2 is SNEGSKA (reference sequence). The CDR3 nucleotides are TGCAGTGCTAGACCGGCGTTCGTAGAAACCACTGAAGCTTTCTTT. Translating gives CSARPAFVETTEAFF.

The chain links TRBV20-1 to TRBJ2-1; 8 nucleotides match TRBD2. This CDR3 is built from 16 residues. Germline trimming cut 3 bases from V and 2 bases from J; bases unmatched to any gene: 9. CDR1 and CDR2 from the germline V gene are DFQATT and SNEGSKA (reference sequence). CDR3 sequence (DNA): TGCAGTGCTAGCCGTATACTTAGCGGGGCCTACAATGAGCAGTTCTTC. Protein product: CSASRILSGAYNEQFF.

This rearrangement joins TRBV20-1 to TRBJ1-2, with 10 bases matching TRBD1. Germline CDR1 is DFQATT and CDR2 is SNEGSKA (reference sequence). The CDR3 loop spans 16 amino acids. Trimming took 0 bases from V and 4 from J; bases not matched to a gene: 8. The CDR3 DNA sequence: TGCAGTGCTAGAGACCTAAGGACAGGGGGAACCTATGGCTACACCTTC. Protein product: CSARDLRTGGTYGYTF.

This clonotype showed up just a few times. The DNA of the CDR3 is TGTGCCAGCAGTTTATCGATGAGCTACGAGCAGTACTTC. It is translated as CASSLSMSYEQYF. This chain links TRBV27 with TRBJ2-7; D is undetermined. The CDR3 length is 13 residues. CDR1 and CDR2 from the germline V gene are MNHEY and SMNVEV (reference sequence). Trimming left V 0 bases short and J 3 bases short, with 6 bases between.

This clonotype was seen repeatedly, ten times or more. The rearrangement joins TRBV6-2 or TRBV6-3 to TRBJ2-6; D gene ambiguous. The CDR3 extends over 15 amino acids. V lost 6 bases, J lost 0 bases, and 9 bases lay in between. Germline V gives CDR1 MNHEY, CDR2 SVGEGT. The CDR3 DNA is TGTGCCAGCAGCCCTAGGACCTCTGGGGCCAACGTCCTGACTTTC. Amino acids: CASSPRTSGANVLTF.

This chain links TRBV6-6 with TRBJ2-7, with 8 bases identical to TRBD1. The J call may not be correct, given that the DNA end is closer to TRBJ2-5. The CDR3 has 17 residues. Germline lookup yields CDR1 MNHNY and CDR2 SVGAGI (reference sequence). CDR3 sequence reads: CASSYRDPDRVKETQYF. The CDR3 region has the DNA TGTGCCAGCAGTTACAGGGACCCGGACAGGGTAAAAGAGACCCAGTACTTC.

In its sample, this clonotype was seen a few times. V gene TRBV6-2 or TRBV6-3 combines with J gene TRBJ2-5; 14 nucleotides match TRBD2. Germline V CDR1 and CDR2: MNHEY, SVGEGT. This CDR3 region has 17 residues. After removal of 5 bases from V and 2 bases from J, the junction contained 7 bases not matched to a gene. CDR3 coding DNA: TGTGCCAGCAGTACGGGACTAGCGGGGGCTACTCAAGAGACCCAGTACTTC. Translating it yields CASSTGLAGATQETQYF.

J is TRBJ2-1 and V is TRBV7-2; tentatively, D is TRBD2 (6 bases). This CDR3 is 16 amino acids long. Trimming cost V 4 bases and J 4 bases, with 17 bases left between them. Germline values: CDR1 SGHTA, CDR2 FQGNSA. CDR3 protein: CASSSRPGLSYNEQFF. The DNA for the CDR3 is TGTGCCAGCAGCTCCCGGCCGGGACTGTCTTACAATGAGCAGTTCTTC.

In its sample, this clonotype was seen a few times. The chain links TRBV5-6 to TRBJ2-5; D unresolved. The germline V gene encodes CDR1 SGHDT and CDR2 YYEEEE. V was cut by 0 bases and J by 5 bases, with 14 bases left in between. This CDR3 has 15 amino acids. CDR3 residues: CASSLAGAAMETQYF. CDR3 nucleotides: TGTGCCAGCAGCTTGGCGGGTGCGGCCATGGAGACCCAGTACTTC.

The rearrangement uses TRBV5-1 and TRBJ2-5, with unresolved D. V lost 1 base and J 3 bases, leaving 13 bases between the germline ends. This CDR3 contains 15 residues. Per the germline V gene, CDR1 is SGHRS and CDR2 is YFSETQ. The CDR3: CASSLRSATEETQYF. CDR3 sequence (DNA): TGCGCCAGCAGCTTGCGTTCCGCTACCGAAGAGACCCAGTACTTC.